This T cell receptor beta chain is from a study of OX40 agonist ivuxolimab in advanced cancers. Study outcomes and limitations: Relative to CD4+ cells, CD8+ T cells on average had more expanded clones.

Clones were sequenced by immunoSEQ multiplex PCR, and TCRdb holds only the in-frame ones, with some missing. Found here are fewer than 25,000 clones, just over 85% of them singletons; the top ten hold around 40%. A word on this clone: Its matching antigen is unknown.

The CDR3 loop spans 15 amino acids. Germline-derived CDR1 and CDR2 are PRHDT and FYEKMQ (reference sequence). The V end was cut by 4 bases, the J end by 4 bases, with 16 bases between. This TCR derives from an adult with an advanced solid tumor such as melanoma, head and neck, liver or kidney cancer. The sequencing here drew on CD4+ or CD8+ T cells sorted from blood, taken in a trial of the OX40 agonist ivuxolimab. The chain carries TRBV13 and TRBJ1-2; D call uncertain. This chain's CDR3 is CASSSLLGSSYGYTF. The DNA of the CDR3 is TGTGCCAGCAGCTCGTTACTAGGAAGTAGCTATGGCTACACCTTC. The full variable domain, its missing parts supplied by reference TRBV13 and TRBJ1-2, is AAGVIQSPRHLIKEKRETATLKCYPIPRHDTVYWYQQGPGQDPQFLISFYEKMQSDKGSIPDRFSAQQFSDYHSELNMSSLELGDSALYFCASSSLLGSSYGYTFGSGTRLTVV.